This T cell receptor (beta chain) was captured by sequencing in a study of technical replicates of blood from several donors. Method: immunoSEQ multiplex PCR; TCRdb's copy keeps in-frame clones and lacks some. This sample has fewer than 90,000 clones; 89% occur once, and the top ten carry approximately 0.39%. This clone came up once. The CDR3 consists of 14 residues. CDR1 is SGHVS and CDR2 is FQNEAQ in the germline V gene. Trimming cost V 5 bases and J 4 bases, with 15 bases left between them. This chain links TRBV7-8 with TRBJ2-7; no clear D. Source material: T cells isolated from PBMCs. The receptor comes from a human donor in good health. The CDR3 sequence is CASSPTVVSYEQYF. DNA for the CDR3: TGTGCCAGCAGCCCCACGGTCGTTTCTTACGAGCAGTACTTC.